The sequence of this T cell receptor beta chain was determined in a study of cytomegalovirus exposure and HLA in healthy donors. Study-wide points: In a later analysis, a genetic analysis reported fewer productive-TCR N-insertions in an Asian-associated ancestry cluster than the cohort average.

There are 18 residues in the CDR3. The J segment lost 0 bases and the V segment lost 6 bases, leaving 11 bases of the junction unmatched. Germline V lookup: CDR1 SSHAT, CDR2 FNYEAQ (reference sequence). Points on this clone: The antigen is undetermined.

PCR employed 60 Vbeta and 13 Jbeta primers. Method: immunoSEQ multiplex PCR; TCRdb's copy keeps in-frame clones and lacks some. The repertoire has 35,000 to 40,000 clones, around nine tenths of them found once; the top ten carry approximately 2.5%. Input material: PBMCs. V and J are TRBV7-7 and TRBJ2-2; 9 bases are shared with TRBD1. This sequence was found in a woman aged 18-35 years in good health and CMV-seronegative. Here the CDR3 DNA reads TGTGCCAGCAGTGGGATCCCGGGACAGGGAACGAACACCGGGGAGCTGTTTTTT. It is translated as CASSGIPGQGTNTGELFF.